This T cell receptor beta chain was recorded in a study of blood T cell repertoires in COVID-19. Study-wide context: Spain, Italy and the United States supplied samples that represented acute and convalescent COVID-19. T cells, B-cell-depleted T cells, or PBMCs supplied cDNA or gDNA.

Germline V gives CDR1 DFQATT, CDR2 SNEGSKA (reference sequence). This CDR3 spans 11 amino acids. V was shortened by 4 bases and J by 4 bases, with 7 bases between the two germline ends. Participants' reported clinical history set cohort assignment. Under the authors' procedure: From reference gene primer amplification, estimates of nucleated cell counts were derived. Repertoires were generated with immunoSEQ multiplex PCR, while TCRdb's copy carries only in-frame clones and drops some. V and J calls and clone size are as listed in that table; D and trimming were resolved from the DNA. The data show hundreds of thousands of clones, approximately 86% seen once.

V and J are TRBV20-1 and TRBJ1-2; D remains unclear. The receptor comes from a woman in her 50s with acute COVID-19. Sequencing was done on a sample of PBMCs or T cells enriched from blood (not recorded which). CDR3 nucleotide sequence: TGCAGTGCTATGGGCAGCTATGGCTACACCTTC. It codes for CSAMGSYGYTF.